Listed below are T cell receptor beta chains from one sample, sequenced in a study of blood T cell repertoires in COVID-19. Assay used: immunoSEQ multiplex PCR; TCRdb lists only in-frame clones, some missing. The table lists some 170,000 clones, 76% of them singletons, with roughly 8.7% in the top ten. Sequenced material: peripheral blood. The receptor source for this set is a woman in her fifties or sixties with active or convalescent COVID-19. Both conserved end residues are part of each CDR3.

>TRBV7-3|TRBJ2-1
CASSLRLAGVDEQFF
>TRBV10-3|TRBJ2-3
CAISDPDPDRERTDTQYF
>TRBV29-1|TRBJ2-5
CSVEKAGVETQYF
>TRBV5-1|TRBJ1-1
CASRLSGNTEAFF
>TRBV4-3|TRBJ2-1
CASSQRASEAGGPDEQFF
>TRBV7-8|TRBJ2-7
CASSFSTSGYEQYF
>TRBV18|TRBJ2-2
CASSLSGANTGELFF
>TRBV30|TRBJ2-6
CASQGALEYSGANVLTF
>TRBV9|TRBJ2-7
CASSVGTGDTYEQYF
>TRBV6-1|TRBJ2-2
CASSEMRQRELFF
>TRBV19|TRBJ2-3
CASRYQAGGTDTQYF
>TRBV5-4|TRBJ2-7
CASSIPGGQNYEQYF
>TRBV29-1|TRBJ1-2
CSVGTSGRGGYTF
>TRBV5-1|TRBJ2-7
CASSPGQGGTYEQYF
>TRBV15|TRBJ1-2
CATSAGTGGDYGYTF
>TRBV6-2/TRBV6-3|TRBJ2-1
CASSWTSGRVAGEQFF
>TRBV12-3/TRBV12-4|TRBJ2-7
CATGQGSHEQYF
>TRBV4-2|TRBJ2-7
CASSQDIGGGVSTYEQYF
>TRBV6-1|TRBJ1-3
CASSEGTEGGNTIYF
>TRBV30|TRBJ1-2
CAWSGQPYQPYYGYTF
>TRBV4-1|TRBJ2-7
CASSQDRTSSYEQYF
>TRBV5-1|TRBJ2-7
CASSGGTGGTGQYF
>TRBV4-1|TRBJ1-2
CASSQDSHRGVNYGYTF
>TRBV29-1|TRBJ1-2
CSVEDRGWYGYTF
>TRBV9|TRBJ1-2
CASSQTGSGYTF
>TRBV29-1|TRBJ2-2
CSVETGVTGELFF
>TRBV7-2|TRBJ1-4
CASSLGTGLDEKLFF
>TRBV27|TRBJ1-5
CASRQDPSNQPQHF
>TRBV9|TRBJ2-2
CASTTSGSNTGELFF